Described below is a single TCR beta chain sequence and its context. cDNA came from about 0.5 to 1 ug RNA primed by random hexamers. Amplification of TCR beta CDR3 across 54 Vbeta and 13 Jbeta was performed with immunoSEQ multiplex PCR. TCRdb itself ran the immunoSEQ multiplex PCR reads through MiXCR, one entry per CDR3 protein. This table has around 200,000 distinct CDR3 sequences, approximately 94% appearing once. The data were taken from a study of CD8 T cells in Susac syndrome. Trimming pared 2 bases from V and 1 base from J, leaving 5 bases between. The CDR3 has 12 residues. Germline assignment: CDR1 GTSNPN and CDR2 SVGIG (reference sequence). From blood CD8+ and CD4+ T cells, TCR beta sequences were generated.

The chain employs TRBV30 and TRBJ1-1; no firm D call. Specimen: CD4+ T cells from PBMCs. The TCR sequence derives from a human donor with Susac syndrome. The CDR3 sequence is CAWSRQNTEAFF. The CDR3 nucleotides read TGTGCCTGGAGTCGACAGAACACTGAAGCTTTCTTT.